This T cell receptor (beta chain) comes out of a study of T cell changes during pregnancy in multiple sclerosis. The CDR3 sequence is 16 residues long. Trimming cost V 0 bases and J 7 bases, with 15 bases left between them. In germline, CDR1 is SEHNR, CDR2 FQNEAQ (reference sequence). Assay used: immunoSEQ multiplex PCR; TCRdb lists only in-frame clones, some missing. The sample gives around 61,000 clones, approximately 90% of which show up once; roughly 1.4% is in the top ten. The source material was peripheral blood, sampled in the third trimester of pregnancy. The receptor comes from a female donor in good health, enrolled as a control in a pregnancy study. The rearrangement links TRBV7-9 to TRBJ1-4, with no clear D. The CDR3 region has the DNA TGTGCCAGCAGCTTAGCAGAGGCCGGGTTGGGTGAAAAACTGTTTTTT. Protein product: CASSLAEAGLGEKLFF. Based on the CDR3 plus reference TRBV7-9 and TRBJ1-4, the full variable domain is DTGVSQNPRHKITKRGQNVTFRCDPISEHNRLYWYRQTLGQGPEFLTYFQNEAQLEKSRLLSDRFSAERPKGSFSTLEIQRTEQGDSAMYLCASSLAEAGLGEKLFFGSGTQLSVL.